This TCR beta chain was captured in a study of blood T cell repertoires in COVID-19. The wider study: From the United States, Italy and Spain came samples of acute and convalescent COVID-19. Sources were T cells, B-cell-depleted T cells, or PBMCs; the material itself was cDNA or gDNA.

Per the original methods: It was from reference gene primer amplification that nucleated cell counts were estimated. The repertoire was sequenced with immunoSEQ multiplex PCR; TCRdb's copy has only in-frame clones and lacks some. That table furnishes V, J and clone size, whereas the DNA furnished D and trimming. Found here are 130,000 to 150,000 clones, around four fifths of them singletons; the top ten hold approximately 38%. Unmatched junction bases numbered 2, after V lost 3 bases and J lost 0 bases. CDR3 size: 17 residues. Germline V CDR1 and CDR2: SSHAT, FNYEAQ (reference sequence). The sample taken for sequencing was peripheral blood. The J gene is TRBJ2-1, the V gene TRBV7-7; 13 bases are a match to TRBD2. This sequence was found in a human donor in a cohort sampled during active COVID-19. This chain's CDR3 is CASSLGTSGNSYNEQFF. The CDR3, as DNA: TGTGCCAGCAGCTTGGGGACTAGCGGGAACTCCTACAATGAGCAGTTCTTC.